The TCR beta chain described here comes from a study of Ad26.COV2.S vaccination and SARS-CoV-2 variants. In the study overall: Enrollment placed the donor in the COV1001 Ad26.COV2.S trial arm. The study gave Ad26.COV2.S intramuscularly, once or twice 56 days apart.

Libraries were prepared by immunoSEQ multiplex PCR; TCRdb keeps only in-frame clonotypes and omits some of them. The repertoire holds approximately 410,000 clones, with around 92% as singletons. Treatment in this sample: approximately 18 received Ad26.COV2.S at low or high dose, single or two shots; a few received placebo; per-sample allocation not given. It was on day 63 after the first vaccine or placebo injection that samples were taken. Study-wide results and caveats: Vaccine recipients and placebo recipients showed similar non-spike TCR breadth.

Trimming pared 6 bases from V and 2 bases from J, leaving 11 bases between. Germline V lookup: CDR1 SGHDN, CDR2 FVKESK. The CDR3 sequence is 13 residues long. Note on this clone: As yet, its antigen is unknown.

The chain is built from TRBV14 and TRBJ2-7, with a tentative D call TRBD1 (6 bases). The sample here was peripheral blood, taken in a trial of Ad26.COV2.S vaccine versus placebo. The receptor's source is a person aged 18 to 65 who received the Ad26.COV2.S COVID-19 vaccine or a placebo. Here the CDR3 DNA reads TGTGCCAGCAGATCACAGGGCGCCTACGAGCAGTACTTC. Amino acids: CASRSQGAYEQYF. Based on the CDR3 plus reference TRBV14 and TRBJ2-7, the full variable domain is EAGVTQFPSHSVIEKGQTVTLRCDPISGHDNLYWYRRVMGKEIKFLLHFVKESKQDESGMPNNRFLAERTGGTYSTLKVQPAELEDSGVYFCASRSQGAYEQYFGPGTRLTVT.